The table lists the clone carrying this T cell receptor (beta chain) with a few counts. Its antigen is unknown. Time point here: sample taken at primary tumor resection. Researchers sequenced whole RNA taken from tumor, nontumor lung or frozen PBMC without sorting. TCRdb called the 5' RACE reads again in MiXCR, with one record for every CDR3 protein. This sample has 3,500 to 5,000 distinct CDR3 sequences, with 35% to 50% found just once. Trimming pared 0 bases from V and 10 bases from J, leaving 10 bases between. Germline V gene data show CDR1 as LNHNV and CDR2 as YYDKDF (reference sequence). This CDR3 has 13 residues. The sample originates from a study of spatial heterogeneity in lung cancer. Study-wide results and limits: Within tumors, counts of expanded alpha and beta TCRs tracked tumor mutation counts.

This material consisted of lung tumor tissue, taken at surgery. The chain combines TRBV15 with TRBJ2-1; maybe TRBD2 (6 bases). The sequence derives from a male donor with early-stage non-small cell lung cancer. DNA for the CDR3: TGTGCCACCAGCAGAGAAATGAGCGGGGAGCAGTTCTTC. This encodes CATSREMSGEQFF.